This T cell receptor (beta chain) emerged from a study of memory CD4+ T cells and cytomegalovirus serostatus. Study overall: This sample comes from healthy Belgian adults, under 10 CMV seropositive, approximately 25 seronegative. Study outcomes and limitations: The CMV-associated TCR signature appears largely within the CD4+ memory repertoire. Median bootstrapped AUC for CMV status was around 0.96 originally, about 0.9 US-trained.

TCRdb's copy holds only in-frame clones and misses some; the assay was immunoSEQ multiplex PCR. The sample has 45,000 to 60,000 clones, over 70% seen once. This clone occurred once. The antigen is unknown. CDR1 and CDR2 (germline): SGHAT, FQNNGV. V was clipped by 1 base and J by 12 bases, with 10 bases between them. The CDR3 is made up of 13 amino acids. Single viable CD3+CD4+CD8-CD45RO+ cells were sorted as the memory CD4+ T cells. The TCR was taken from an adult in good health and CMV-seropositive. The sample taken for sequencing was memory CD4+ T cells from blood. The chain has TRBV11-2 and TRBJ1-6; D gene ambiguous. The CDR3 bases are TGTGCCAGCAGCTTAGGCTTGGAAGAACCCCTCCACTTT. It translates to CASSLGLEEPLHF. The whole variable domain, filled in from reference TRBV11-2 and TRBJ1-6, reads EAGVAQSPRYKIIEKRQSVAFWCNPISGHATLYWYQQILGQGPKLLIQFQNNGVVDDSQLPKDRFSAERLKGVDSTLKIQPAKLEDSAVYLCASSLGLEEPLHFGNGTRLTVT.